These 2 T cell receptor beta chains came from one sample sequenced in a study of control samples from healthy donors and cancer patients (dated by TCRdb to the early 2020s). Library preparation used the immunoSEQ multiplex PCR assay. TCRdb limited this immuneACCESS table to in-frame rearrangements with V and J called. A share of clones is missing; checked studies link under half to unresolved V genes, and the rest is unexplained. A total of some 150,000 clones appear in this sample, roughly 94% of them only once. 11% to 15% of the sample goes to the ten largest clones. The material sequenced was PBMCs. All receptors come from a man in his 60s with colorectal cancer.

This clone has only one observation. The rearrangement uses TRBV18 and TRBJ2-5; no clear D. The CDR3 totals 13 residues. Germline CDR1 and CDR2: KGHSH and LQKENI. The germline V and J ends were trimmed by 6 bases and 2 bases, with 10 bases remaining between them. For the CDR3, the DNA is TGTGCCAGCTCCCCAGTCACACAAGAGACCCAGTACTTC. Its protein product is CASSPVTQETQYF.

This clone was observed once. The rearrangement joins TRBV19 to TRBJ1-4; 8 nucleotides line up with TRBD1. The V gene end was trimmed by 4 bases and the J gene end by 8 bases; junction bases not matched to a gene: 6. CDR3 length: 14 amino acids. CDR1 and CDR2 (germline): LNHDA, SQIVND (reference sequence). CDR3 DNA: TGTGCCAGTAGTACGACAGGGGTTAGCGAAAAACTGTTTTTT. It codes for CASSTTGVSEKLFF.